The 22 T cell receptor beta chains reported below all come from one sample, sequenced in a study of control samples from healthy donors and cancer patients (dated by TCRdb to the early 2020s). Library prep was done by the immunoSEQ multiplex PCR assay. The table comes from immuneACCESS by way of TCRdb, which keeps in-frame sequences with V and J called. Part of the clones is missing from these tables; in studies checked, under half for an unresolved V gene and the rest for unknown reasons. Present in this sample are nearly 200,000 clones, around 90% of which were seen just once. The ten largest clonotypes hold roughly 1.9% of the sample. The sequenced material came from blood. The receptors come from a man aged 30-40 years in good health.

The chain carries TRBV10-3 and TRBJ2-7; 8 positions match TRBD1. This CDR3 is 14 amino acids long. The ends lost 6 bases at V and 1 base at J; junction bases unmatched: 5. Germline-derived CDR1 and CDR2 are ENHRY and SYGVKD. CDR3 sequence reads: CAIRQTGDSYEQYF. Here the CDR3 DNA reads TGTGCCATCAGGCAGACAGGGGATTCCTACGAGCAGTACTTC.

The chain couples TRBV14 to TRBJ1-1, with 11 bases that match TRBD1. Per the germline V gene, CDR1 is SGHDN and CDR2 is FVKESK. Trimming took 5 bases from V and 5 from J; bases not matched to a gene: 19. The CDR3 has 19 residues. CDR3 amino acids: CASSKQAGRTGGVWTEAFF. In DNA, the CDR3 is TGTGCCAGCAGCAAACAAGCGGGTCGGACAGGGGGCGTGTGGACTGAAGCTTTCTTT.

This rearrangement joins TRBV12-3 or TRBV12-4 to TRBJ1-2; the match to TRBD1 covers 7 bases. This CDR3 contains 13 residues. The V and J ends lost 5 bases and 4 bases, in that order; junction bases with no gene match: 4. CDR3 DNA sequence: TGTGCCAGCAGTAGGGACAGTCCCTATGGCTACACCTTC. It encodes CASSRDSPYGYTF.

CDR3: CASDNSGNTIYF. Written as DNA, the CDR3 is TGTGCCAGCGACAACTCTGGAAACACCATATATTTT. The V call is TRBV2, the J call TRBJ1-3; D is uncertain. The CDR3 contains 12 residues. The V gene lost 8 bases and the J gene lost 0 bases, with 5 bases spanning the gap. Germline assignment: CDR1 SNHLY and CDR2 FYNNEI.

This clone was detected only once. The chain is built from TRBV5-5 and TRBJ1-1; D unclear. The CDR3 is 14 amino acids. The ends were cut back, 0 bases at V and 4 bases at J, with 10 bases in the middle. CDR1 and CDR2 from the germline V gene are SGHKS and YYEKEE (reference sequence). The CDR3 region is CASSLDFGGTEAFF. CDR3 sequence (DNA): TGTGCCAGCAGCTTGGACTTCGGTGGCACTGAAGCTTTCTTT.

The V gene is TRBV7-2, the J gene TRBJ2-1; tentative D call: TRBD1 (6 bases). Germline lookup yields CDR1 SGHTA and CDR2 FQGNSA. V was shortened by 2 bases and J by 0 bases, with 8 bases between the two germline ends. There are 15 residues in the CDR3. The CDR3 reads CASSLPGVSYNEQFF. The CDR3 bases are TGTGCCAGCAGCTTACCAGGGGTCTCCTACAATGAGCAGTTCTTC.

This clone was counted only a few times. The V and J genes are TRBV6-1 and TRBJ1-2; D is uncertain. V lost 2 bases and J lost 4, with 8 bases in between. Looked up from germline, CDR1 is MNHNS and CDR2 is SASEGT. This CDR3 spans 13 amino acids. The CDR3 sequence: CASSERMGYGYTF. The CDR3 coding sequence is TGTGCCAGCAGTGAACGGATGGGCTATGGCTACACCTTC.

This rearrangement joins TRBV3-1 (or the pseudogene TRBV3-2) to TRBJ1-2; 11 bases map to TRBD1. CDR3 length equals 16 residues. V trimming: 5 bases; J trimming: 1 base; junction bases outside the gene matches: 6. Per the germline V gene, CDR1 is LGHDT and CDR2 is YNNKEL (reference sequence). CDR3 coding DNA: TGTGCCAGCAGCAACCGGGACAGGGGGTTTAACTATGGCTACACCTTC. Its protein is CASSNRDRGFNYGYTF.

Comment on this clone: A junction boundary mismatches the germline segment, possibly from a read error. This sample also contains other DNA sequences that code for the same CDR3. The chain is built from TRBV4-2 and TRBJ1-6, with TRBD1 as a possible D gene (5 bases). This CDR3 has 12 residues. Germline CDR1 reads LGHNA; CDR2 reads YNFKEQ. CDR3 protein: CASSQGGTGFHF. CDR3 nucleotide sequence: TGTGCCAGTAGCCAAGGTGGGACCGGGTTCCACTTT.

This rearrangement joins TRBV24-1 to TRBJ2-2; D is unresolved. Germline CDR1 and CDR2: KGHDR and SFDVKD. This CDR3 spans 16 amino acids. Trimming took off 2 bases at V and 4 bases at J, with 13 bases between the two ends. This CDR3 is CATSDSWQAGTGELFF. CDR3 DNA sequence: TGTGCCACCAGTGATTCCTGGCAAGCAGGCACCGGGGAGCTGTTTTTT.

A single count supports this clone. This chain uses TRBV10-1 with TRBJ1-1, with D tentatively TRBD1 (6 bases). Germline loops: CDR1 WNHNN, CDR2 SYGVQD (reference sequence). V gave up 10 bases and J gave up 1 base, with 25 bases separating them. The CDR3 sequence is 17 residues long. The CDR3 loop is CATPAGLQGEANTEAFF. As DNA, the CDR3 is TGCGCCACCCCTGCGGGGTTACAGGGTGAGGCGAACACTGAAGCTTTCTTT.

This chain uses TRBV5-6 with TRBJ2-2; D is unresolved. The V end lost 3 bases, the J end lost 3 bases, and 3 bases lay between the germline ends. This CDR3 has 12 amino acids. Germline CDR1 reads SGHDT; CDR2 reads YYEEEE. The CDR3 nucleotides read TGTGCCAGCAGCTCTTACACCGGGGAGCTGTTTTTT. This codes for CASSSYTGELFF.

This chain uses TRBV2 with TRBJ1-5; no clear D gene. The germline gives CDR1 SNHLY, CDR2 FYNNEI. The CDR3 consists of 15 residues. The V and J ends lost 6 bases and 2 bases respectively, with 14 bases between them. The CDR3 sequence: CASRKLDGGNQPQHF. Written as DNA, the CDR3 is TGTGCCAGCAGGAAGCTGGACGGGGGCAATCAGCCCCAGCATTTT.

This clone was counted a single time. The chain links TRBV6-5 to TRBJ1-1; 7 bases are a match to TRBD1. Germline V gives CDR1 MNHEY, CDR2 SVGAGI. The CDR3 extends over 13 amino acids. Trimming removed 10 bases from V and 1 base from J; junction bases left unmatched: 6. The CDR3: CANTGAKNTEAFF. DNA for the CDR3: TGTGCCAACACAGGGGCAAAGAACACTGAAGCTTTCTTT.

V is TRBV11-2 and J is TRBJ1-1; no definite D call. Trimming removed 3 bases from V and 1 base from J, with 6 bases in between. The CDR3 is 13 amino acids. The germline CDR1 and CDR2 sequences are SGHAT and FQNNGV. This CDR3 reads CASSFDKNTEAFF. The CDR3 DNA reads TGTGCCAGCAGCTTCGACAAGAACACTGAAGCTTTCTTT.

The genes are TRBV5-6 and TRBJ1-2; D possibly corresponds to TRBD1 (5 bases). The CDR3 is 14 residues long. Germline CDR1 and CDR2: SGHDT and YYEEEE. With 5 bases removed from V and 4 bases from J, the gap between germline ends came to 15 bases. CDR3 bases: TGTGCCAGCAGTGTAAGTAGGGGCCGCTATGGCTACACCTTC. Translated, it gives CASSVSRGRYGYTF.

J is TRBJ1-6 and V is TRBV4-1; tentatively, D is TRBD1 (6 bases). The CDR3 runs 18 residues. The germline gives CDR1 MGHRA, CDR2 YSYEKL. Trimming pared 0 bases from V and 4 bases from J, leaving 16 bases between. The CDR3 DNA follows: TGCGCCAGCAGCCAAGATTCTGCGACAGGACCTTATAATTCACCCCTCCACTTT. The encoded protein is CASSQDSATGPYNSPLHF.

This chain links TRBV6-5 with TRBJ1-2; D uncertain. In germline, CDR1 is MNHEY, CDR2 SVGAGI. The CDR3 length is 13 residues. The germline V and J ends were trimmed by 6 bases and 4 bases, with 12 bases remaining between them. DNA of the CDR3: TGTGCCAGCAGGACACCCTGGGCCTATGGCTACACCTTC. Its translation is CASRTPWAYGYTF.

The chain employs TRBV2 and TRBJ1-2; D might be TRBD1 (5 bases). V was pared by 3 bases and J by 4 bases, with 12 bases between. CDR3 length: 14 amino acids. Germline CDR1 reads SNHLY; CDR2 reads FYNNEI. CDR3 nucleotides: TGTGCCAGCAGTGATGATCGGGGCGGCTATGGCTACACCTTC. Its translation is CASSDDRGGYGYTF. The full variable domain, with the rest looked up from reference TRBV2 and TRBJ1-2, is EPEVTQTPSHQVTQMGQEVILRCVPISNHLYFYWYRQILGQKVEFLVSFYNNEISEKSEIFDDQFSVERPDGSNFTLKIRSTKLEDSAMYFCASSDDRGGYGYTFGSGTRLTVV.

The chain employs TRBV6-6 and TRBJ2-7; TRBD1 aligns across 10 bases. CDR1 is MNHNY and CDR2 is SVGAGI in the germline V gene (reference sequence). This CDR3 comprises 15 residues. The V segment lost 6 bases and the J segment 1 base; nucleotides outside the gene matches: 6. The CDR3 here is CASSIPGQGSYEQYF. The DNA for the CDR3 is TGTGCCAGCAGCATTCCGGGACAGGGGTCCTACGAGCAGTACTTC.

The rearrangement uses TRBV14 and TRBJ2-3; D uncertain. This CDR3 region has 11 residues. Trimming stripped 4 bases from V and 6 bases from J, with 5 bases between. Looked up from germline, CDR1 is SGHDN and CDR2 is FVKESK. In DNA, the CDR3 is TGTGCCAGCAGCCGAGTGGATACGCAGTATTTT. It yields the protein CASSRVDTQYF.

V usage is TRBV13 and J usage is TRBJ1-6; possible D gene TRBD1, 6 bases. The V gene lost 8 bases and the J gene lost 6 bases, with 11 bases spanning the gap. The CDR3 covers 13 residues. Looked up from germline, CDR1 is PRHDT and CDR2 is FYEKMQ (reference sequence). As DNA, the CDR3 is TGTGCCAGCGGGACACCACTTAATTCACCCCTCCACTTT. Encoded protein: CASGTPLNSPLHF.